This T cell receptor (beta chain) was captured in a study of T cell repertoires in cytomegalovirus infection. This clonotype occurred a few times. Its antigen is not identified. Each CDR3 protein is one row after TCRdb ran MiXCR on the reads. The sample lists under 850,000 distinct CDR3 sequences, roughly 36% occurring once. V shed 0 bases, J shed 1 base, and the junction held 0 bases outside the gene matches. CDR1 and CDR2 from the germline V gene are KGHDR and SFDVKD. The CDR3 sequence is 16 residues long. The receptor's source is a human donor in good health (CMV status not recorded). Some clones in this sample may be carry-over from other donors' samples. This sequence joins TRBV24-1 and TRBJ2-3, with 10 bases fitting TRBD2. Source: cultured PBMCs, taken from culture after CMV antigen stimulation. The CDR3: CATSDLTSGGTDTQYF. The CDR3 nucleotides read TGTGCCACCAGTGATTTGACTAGCGGGGGCACAGATACGCAGTATTTT.